This TCR beta chain is from a study of OX40 agonist ivuxolimab in advanced cancers. About the research overall: Patients received intravenous ivuxolimab every 2 weeks at 0.01 to 10 mg/kg.

Trimming removed 0 bases from V and 6 bases from J, with 9 bases in between. This CDR3 is 14 amino acids long. Germline V gives CDR1 MNHNY, CDR2 SVGAGI (reference sequence). Clones were read by immunoSEQ multiplex PCR, and TCRdb kept only the in-frame ones, dropping some. This table has 80,000 to 100,000 clones, roughly nine tenths appearing once. Of note for this clone: The antigen is not known.

Drawing of blood for sampling happened at baseline, at cycle 4 day 1, and at cycle 7 day 1. Study-level results: Researchers did not determine the expanded peripheral T cells' antigen specificity.

The chain carries TRBV6-6 and TRBJ1-5; D may be TRBD1 (5 bases). This material consisted of CD4+ or CD8+ T cells sorted from blood, taken in a trial of the OX40 agonist ivuxolimab. This receptor was identified in an adult with an advanced solid tumor such as melanoma, head and neck, liver or kidney cancer. CDR3 bases: TGTGCCAGCAGTTACTCAACAGGAGGTCAGCCCCAGCATTTT. This sequence encodes CASSYSTGGQPQHF.